Sequencing of this TCR beta chain was carried out in a study of post-analysis software for immune sequencing data. The overall study: Both relapsing-remitting and secondary progressive multiple sclerosis featured among the disease courses, as did progressive-relapsing multiple sclerosis. General study points: When the samples were clustered directly with F measure, those that had been prepared in the same batch showed strong co-clustering. The study found TRBV5-6, TRBV5-1 and TRBV20-1 among about five TRBV segments more frequent in patients than controls. Controls' normalized Chao1 diversity significantly exceeded that of multiple sclerosis patients.

About this clonotype itself: Its cognate antigen is unknown.

CDR3 length: 10 amino acids. The germline V gene has CDR1 DFQATT and CDR2 SNEGSKA (reference sequence). Each TCR beta cDNA library carried unique molecular identifiers. TCRdb called the PCR reads again in MiXCR, with one record for every CDR3 protein. The sample lists about 820,000 distinct CDR3 sequences; approximately 53% were seen once. The clonotype originates from a girl aged 10 to 17 with multiple sclerosis. The sample consisted of blood. The gene calls are TRBV20-1 and TRBJ2-1; D uncertain. The J call may not be correct, given that the DNA end is closer to TRBJ2-7. Written as DNA, the CDR3 is TGCAGTGCTAGGTATAATGAGCAGTACTTC. It specifies CSARYNEQYF.